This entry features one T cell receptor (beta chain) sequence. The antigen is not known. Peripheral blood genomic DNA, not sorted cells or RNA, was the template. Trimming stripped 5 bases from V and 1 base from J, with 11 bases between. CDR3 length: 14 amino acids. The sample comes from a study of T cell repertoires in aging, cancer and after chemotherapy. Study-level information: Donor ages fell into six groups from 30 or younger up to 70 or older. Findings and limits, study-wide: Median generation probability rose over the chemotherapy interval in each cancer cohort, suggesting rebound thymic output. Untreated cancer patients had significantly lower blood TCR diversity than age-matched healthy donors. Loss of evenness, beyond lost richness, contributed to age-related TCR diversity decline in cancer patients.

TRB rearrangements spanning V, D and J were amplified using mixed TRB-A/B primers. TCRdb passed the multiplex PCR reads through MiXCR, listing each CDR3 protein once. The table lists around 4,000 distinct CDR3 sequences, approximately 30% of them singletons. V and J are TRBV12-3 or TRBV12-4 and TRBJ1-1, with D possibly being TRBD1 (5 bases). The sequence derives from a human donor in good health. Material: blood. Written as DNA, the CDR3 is TGTGCCAGCAGTCCCGGGACGGGGAACACTGAAGCTTTCTTT. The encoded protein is CASSPGTGNTEAFF.